This TCR beta chain was found in a study of Ad26.COV2.S vaccination and SARS-CoV-2 variants. Study-level findings and limits: There was reportedly substantial breadth in spike-specific CD8+ and CD4+ T cell responses after vaccination.

A note on this clone: Its specificity is not known.

Repertoires were generated with immunoSEQ multiplex PCR, while TCRdb's copy carries only in-frame clones and drops some. Among just over 350,000 clones, roughly nine tenths were seen once, and the ten largest hold about 3.8%. The clonotype originates from a human donor who had recovered from COVID-19. Sequenced material: peripheral blood, taken after recovery from COVID-19.

For the CDR3, the DNA is TGTGCCAGCAGTGATTCCGGACGACCTGCCTCTGGCTACACCTTC. Its translation is CASSDSGRPASGYTF. The chain carries TRBV25-1 and TRBJ1-2; no clear D. From germline, CDR1 is MGHDK and CDR2 SYGVNS. The CDR3 has 15 amino acids. V was trimmed by 3 bases and J by 7 bases, leaving 18 bases between them.